The next 3 T cell receptor beta chains were all read from a single sample in a study of T cell responses to AZD1222 COVID-19 vaccine. The method was immunoSEQ multiplex PCR; TCRdb's version includes in-frame clones alone and lacks a portion of them. This table has approximately 17,000 clones, 65% to 80% appearing once. The source material was peripheral blood, sampled 28 days after the second AZD1222 dose. These receptors all come from an adult who received the AZD1222 COVID-19 vaccine.

V is TRBV7-9 and J is TRBJ1-2, with D possibly being TRBD1 (6 bases). The germline V gene has CDR1 SEHNR and CDR2 FQNEAQ (reference sequence). V gave up 11 bases and J gave up 3 bases, with 16 bases separating them. This CDR3 contains 13 residues. Written as DNA, the CDR3 is TGTGCCGCCTGGAACAGGGCTGACTATGGCTACACCTTC. Protein: CAAWNRADYGYTF.

The chain recombines TRBV9 with TRBJ1-1; D is ambiguous. The CDR3 length is 15 residues. V was clipped by 4 bases and J by 1 base, with 14 bases between them. Germline CDR1 SGDLS, CDR2 YYNGEE. The CDR3 is CASSPHPEGNTEAFF. CDR3 bases: TGTGCCAGCAGCCCTCACCCGGAGGGGAACACTGAAGCTTTCTTT.

This clone was found a few times. This chain uses TRBV2 with TRBJ2-1; 10 bases match TRBD2. V was clipped by 6 bases and J by 8 bases; unmatched bases: 10. The CDR3 sequence is 15 residues long. CDR1 and CDR2 from the germline V gene are SNHLY and FYNNEI. Written as DNA, the CDR3 is TGTGCCAGCAGGGTAGCGGGGGGCTTTAAAGATGAGCAGTTCTTC. It encodes CASRVAGGFKDEQFF.